One and the same sample provided the 6 T cell receptor beta chains below, sequenced in a study of cytomegalovirus exposure and HLA in healthy donors. The PCR was carried out with 60 Vbeta primers and 13 Jbeta primers. Clones were read by immunoSEQ multiplex PCR, and TCRdb kept only the in-frame ones, dropping some. The sample table includes 45,000 to 55,000 clones. The sample taken for sequencing was PBMCs. The receptors originated from a man aged 35 to 55 in good health and CMV-seropositive.

The chain couples TRBV15 to TRBJ2-5; 8 nucleotides match TRBD1. V lost 7 bases and J lost 7; bases outside the gene matches: 8. The CDR3 is made up of 13 amino acids. Germline loops: CDR1 LNHNV, CDR2 YYDKDF (reference sequence). The CDR3, as DNA: TGTGCCACCAAAGGACAGGGTTCGGGGACCCAGTACTTC. Translated: CATKGQGSGTQYF.

A remark on this clone: The junction shows a germline mismatch at one end, possibly a read error. The chain combines TRBV6-5 with TRBJ1-1; weak D call: TRBD1 (5 bases). Per the germline V gene, CDR1 is MNHEY and CDR2 is SVGAGI. This CDR3 spans 15 amino acids. The CDR3 is CAGSLPPTGNTEAFF. CDR3 nucleotide sequence: TGTGCCGGCAGTCTCCCCCCCACAGGGAACACTGAAGCTTTCTTT.

This chain uses TRBV6-1 with TRBJ2-5, with a tentative D call TRBD1 (6 bases). V was trimmed by 8 bases and J by 2 bases, leaving 12 bases between them. Per germline, CDR1 MNHNS and CDR2 SASEGT. The CDR3 is made up of 13 amino acids. Written as DNA, the CDR3 is TGTGCCAGCGAAGACAGGTTACAAGAGACCCAGTACTTC. Its translation is CASEDRLQETQYF.

The V call is TRBV9, the J call TRBJ2-3, with D tentatively TRBD2 (6 bases). V lost 4 bases, J lost 2 bases, and 11 bases lay in between. The CDR3 runs 14 residues. Germline values: CDR1 SGDLS, CDR2 YYNGEE. Written as DNA, the CDR3 is TGTGCCAGCAGCCCCCGACTAGACACAGATACGCAGTATTTT. It encodes CASSPRLDTDTQYF.

This rearrangement joins TRBV7-2 to TRBJ2-3, with D uncertain. The CDR3 has 15 amino acids. V was clipped by 3 bases and J by 1 base, with 11 bases between them. Germline CDR1 is SGHTA and CDR2 is FQGNSA. The CDR3 is CASSLVVVGTDTQYF. CDR3 DNA sequence: TGTGCCAGCAGCTTGGTGGTTGTAGGCACAGATACGCAGTATTTT.

The V call is TRBV18, the J call TRBJ2-5, with 9 bases fitting TRBD1. Germline-derived CDR1 and CDR2 are KGHSH and LQKENI. This CDR3 spans 14 amino acids. Losses at the gene ends were 3 bases for V and 3 bases for J; bases not matched to a gene: 2. CDR3 nucleotides: TGTGCCAGCTCACCGGGACAGGGAAAAGAGACCCAGTACTTC. It yields the protein CASSPGQGKETQYF.